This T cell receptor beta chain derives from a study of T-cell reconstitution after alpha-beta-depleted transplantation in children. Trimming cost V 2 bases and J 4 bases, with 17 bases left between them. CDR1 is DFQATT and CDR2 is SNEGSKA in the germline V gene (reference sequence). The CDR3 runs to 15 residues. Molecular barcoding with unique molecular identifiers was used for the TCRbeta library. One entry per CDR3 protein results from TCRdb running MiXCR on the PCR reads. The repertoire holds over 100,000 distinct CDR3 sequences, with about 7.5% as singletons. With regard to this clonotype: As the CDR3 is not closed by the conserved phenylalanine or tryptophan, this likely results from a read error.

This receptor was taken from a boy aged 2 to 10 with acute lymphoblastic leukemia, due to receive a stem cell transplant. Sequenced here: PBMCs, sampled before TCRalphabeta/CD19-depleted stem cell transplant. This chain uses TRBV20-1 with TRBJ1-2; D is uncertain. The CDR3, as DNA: TGCAGTGCTAGAAGGTCAGCGGGGAGAAGCTATGGCTACACCTGC. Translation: CSARRSAGRSYGYTC.